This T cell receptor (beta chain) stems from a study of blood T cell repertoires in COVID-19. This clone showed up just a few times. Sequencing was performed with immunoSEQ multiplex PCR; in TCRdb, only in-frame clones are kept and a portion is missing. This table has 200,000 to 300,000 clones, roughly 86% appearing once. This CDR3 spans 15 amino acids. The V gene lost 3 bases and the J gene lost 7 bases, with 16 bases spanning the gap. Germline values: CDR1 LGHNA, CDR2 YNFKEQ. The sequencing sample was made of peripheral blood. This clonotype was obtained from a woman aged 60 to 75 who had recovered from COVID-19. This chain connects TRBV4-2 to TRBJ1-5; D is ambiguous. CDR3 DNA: TGTGCCAGCAGCCAGGGCGGGAAAGACGGGCAGCCCCAGCATTTT. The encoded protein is CASSQGGKDGQPQHF.